The 8 T cell receptor beta chains below were found in one sample sequenced in a study of shared clonotypes between healthy human individuals (dated by TCRdb to about 2020). The library relied on the immunoSEQ multiplex PCR assay. TCRdb limited this immuneACCESS table to in-frame rearrangements with V and J called. A share of clones is missing; checked studies link under half to unresolved V genes, and the rest is unexplained. The sample records more than 2,000,000 clones, 90% to 95% of which are singletons. More than 0.12% of the sample is taken by the ten largest. The sequenced sample consisted of naive CD4+ T cells sorted from blood. Reading the label with the study, this specimen's cell subset or site is: CD45RA+ positively selected. The origin of the receptors is a man younger than 35 in good health.

DNA of the CDR3: TGTGCCAGCAGCTTCCGAGCAGGGGTTGCCTACAATGAGCAGTTCTTC. This sequence encodes CASSFRAGVAYNEQFF. The V and J genes are TRBV7-9 and TRBJ2-1; possibly TRBD1 for D (6 bases). V was shortened by 3 bases and J by 2 bases, with 14 bases between the two germline ends. The V gene's germline CDR1 is SEHNR and CDR2 FQNEAQ (reference sequence). CDR3 length: 16 amino acids. The full variable domain, rest sourced from reference TRBV7-9 and TRBJ2-1, is DTGVSQNPRHKITKRGQNVTFRCDPISEHNRLYWYRQTLGQGPEFLTYFQNEAQLEKSRLLSDRFSAERPKGSFSTLEIQRTEQGDSAMYLCASSFRAGVAYNEQFFGPGTRLTVL.

The chain carries TRBV7-9 and TRBJ2-7; tentatively, D is TRBD2 (6 bases). The ends were cut back, 4 bases at V and 6 bases at J, with 16 bases in the middle. The CDR3 is 14 amino acids. In germline, CDR1 is SEHNR, CDR2 FQNEAQ (reference sequence). This CDR3 reads CASSSNLGGVEQYF. CDR3 nucleotide sequence: TGTGCCAGCAGCTCTAACCTAGGAGGGGTCGAGCAGTACTTC.

The V gene is TRBV28, the J gene TRBJ2-7; 7 bases are shared with TRBD1. CDR3 length equals 14 residues. V shed 2 bases and J 3 bases; nucleotides not matched to a gene: 4. The V gene's germline CDR1 is MDHEN and CDR2 SYDVKM. Here the CDR3 reads CASSLTGQSYEQYF. Here the CDR3 DNA reads TGTGCCAGCAGTTTAACGGGACAGAGCTACGAGCAGTACTTC.

The rearrangement uses TRBV6-5 and TRBJ1-2; D uncertain. This CDR3 region has 14 residues. Trimming removed 3 bases at V and 8 bases at J, with 16 bases between. Germline-derived CDR1 and CDR2 are MNHEY and SVGAGI. Written as DNA, the CDR3 is TGTGCCAGCAGTTATATCCCCTTAGGTGAAGGCTACACCTTC. Translation gives CASSYIPLGEGYTF.

The V gene is TRBV7-6, the J gene TRBJ2-2; TRBD2 agrees at 8 bases. The CDR3 is 17 residues long. V trimming: 5 bases; J trimming: 4 bases; junction bases outside the gene matches: 12. Looked up from germline, CDR1 is SGHVS and CDR2 is FNYEAQ. Here the CDR3 DNA reads TGTGCCAGCAGCCCCAGCGGGGGTAGCGCGGCCACCGGGGAGCTGTTTTTT. This encodes CASSPSGGSAATGELFF.

The chain carries TRBV10-3 and TRBJ1-1; 8 bases agree with TRBD1. With 3 bases clipped from V and 7 bases from J, the junction kept 10 bases outside the gene matches. The germline CDR1 and CDR2 sequences are ENHRY and SYGVKD. The CDR3 covers 15 residues. The CDR3 DNA follows: TGTGCCATCAGTGAAAGCGACAGGGGAGTCCGTGAAGCTTTCTTT. It is translated as CAISESDRGVREAFF.

This rearrangement joins TRBV5-1 to TRBJ2-3, with D unclear. V was trimmed by 0 bases and J by 6 bases, leaving 11 bases between them. The germline V gene encodes CDR1 SGHRS and CDR2 YFSETQ. The CDR3 covers 14 residues. The CDR3 region is CASSLDVFPDTQYF. The CDR3 DNA reads as TGCGCCAGCAGCTTGGATGTCTTCCCGGATACGCAGTATTTT.

This chain joins TRBV30 and TRBJ2-2; D ambiguous. Germline V lookup: CDR1 GTSNPN, CDR2 SVGIG (reference sequence). This CDR3 has 13 amino acids. Trimming removed 4 bases from V and 6 bases from J, with 12 bases in between. Written as DNA, the CDR3 is TGTGCCTGGACTCTACCGGGTGCCGGGGAGCTGTTTTTT. This translates into CAWTLPGAGELFF.